This paragraph covers one T cell receptor (beta chain) sequence. The sample holds many counts of this clonotype. The target of this receptor is not known. Base qualities are missing; no much larger clone stands one base away. Library generation was performed with PCR. Sequencing was carried out with an Illumina HiSeq 2500. Molecular barcoding was employed in the preparation of TCR libraries, with unique molecular identifiers being used to normalize TCRbeta repertoire quantification. The public reads were run again by TCRdb, first through fastp at Q25 and then through MiXCR, and only productive beta chains were kept. Rows matching on CDR3 protein sequence are summarized as one entry with the most common DNA and genes. In this sample the table shows some 450,000 distinct CDR3 sequences, 43% of which occur a single time. The ten largest clones take up 27% of the sample. The CDR3, cysteine through phenylalanine, is 14 amino acids long. The sequence is cut down to CDR3 DNA, 42 bases in frame from base 1. The germline ends are 10 bases apart after V is trimmed by 3 bases and J by 3 bases. In the germline V gene, CDR1 corresponds to SGHRS and CDR2 to YFSETQ.

These data originate in a study of T-cell reconstitution after alpha-beta-depleted transplantation in children listed by TCRdb under 2016. For the wider study: Using TCR repertoire profiling, the study followed T-cell immune reconstitution in a quantitative way in children after TCRalphabeta/CD19-depleted allogeneic hematopoietic cell transplantation.

Summary of the overall study and its limitations: Over subsequent months, a decline in hyperexpanded clone frequencies was noted, and after one year, T-cell counts and TCRbeta diversity were mostly ascribed to newly produced T cells. The high TCRbeta diversity at day 60 in some patients was ascribed to recipient T cells and intrathymic progenitors that had survived conditioning. About two months after transplant, the apparently early recovery of alphabetaT-cell counts reportedly depended on just several hundred clones that had expanded rapidly and came from non-depleted graft cells.

The meaning of the sample's treatment or condition label: allogeneic hematopoietic cell transplantation with graft depleted of TCRalphabeta T cells and CD19 B cells. Transplant recipients were children who received TCRalphabeta/CD19-depleted allogeneic hematopoietic cell grafts. The receptor chain draws on TRBV5-1 and TRBJ2-1; the D gene cannot be named for sure. The sequencing used PBMCs, collected before TCRalphabeta/CD19-depleted stem cell transplant. The receptor comes from a girl aged 2 to 9 with aplastic anemia, due to receive a stem cell transplant. The CDR3 region has the sequence CASSSDGYYNEQFF. The base sequence is TGCGCCAGCAGCTCCGACGGCTACTACAATGAGCAGTTCTTC.